Shown below are 9 T cell receptor beta chains from a single sample sequenced in a study of blood T cell repertoires in COVID-19. This table comes from immunoSEQ multiplex PCR, and its TCRdb copy is limited to in-frame clones, with some not included. The sample holds around 300,000 clones, 88% seen once. The sequencing sample was made of peripheral blood. These receptors were collected from a woman in her thirties with COVID-19, enrolled during active disease.

The rearrangement links TRBV6-5 to TRBJ1-2, with 7 bases fitting TRBD1. This CDR3 is built from 14 residues. Looked up from germline, CDR1 is MNHEY and CDR2 is SVGAGI. With 6 bases clipped from V and 0 bases from J, the junction kept 4 bases outside the gene matches. The CDR3 loop is CASSLGQANYGYTF. CDR3 DNA sequence: TGTGCCAGCAGCCTCGGACAGGCTAACTATGGCTACACCTTC.

The rearrangement uses TRBV7-2 and TRBJ1-5; D is perhaps TRBD1 (5 bases). Germline CDR1 reads SGHTA; CDR2 reads FQGNSA. V was clipped by 5 bases and J by 6 bases, with 14 bases between them. This CDR3 is 14 amino acids long. The CDR3 DNA is TGTGCCAGCAGCCCCCCGGGGGGGACTCAGCCCCAGCATTTT. Translation: CASSPPGGTQPQHF.

The V call is TRBV27, the J call TRBJ1-6; D ambiguous. Trimming cost V 5 bases and J 7 bases, with 6 bases left between them. The V gene's germline CDR1 is MNHEY and CDR2 SMNVEV (reference sequence). The CDR3 contains 12 residues. The CDR3 sequence is CASSTFNSPLHF. The CDR3 DNA reads as TGTGCCAGCAGTACATTCAATTCACCCCTCCACTTT.

V gene TRBV6-4 combines with J gene TRBJ1-5; D possibly corresponds to TRBD1 (6 bases). The CDR3 runs to 16 residues. Germline V gives CDR1 MRHNA, CDR2 SNTAGT. V was clipped by 8 bases and J by 0 bases, with 17 bases between them. The CDR3 region has the DNA TGTGCCAGCTATGCCTGGGGGCCCTATAGCAATCAGCCCCAGCATTTT. Translation gives CASYAWGPYSNQPQHF.

This sequence joins TRBV6-2 or TRBV6-3 and TRBJ1-5; D not resolved. This CDR3 spans 14 amino acids. The V end was cut by 1 base, the J end by 6 bases, with 10 bases between. Germline V gene lookup returns CDR1 MNHEY and CDR2 SVGEGT. The CDR3 is CASSYWGDGQPQHF. The CDR3 nucleotides read TGTGCCAGCAGTTACTGGGGAGACGGTCAGCCCCAGCATTTT.

The CDR3 coding sequence is TGTGCCAGCAGCTTAAGGGGACTAGCAGATACGCAGTATTTT. This sequence encodes CASSLRGLADTQYF. This rearrangement joins TRBV7-2 to TRBJ2-3, with TRBD2 matching over 8 bases. J lost 4 bases, V lost 2 bases, and 2 bases had no gene match. The CDR3 spans 14 residues. Germline V gives CDR1 SGHTA, CDR2 FQGNSA.

J is TRBJ2-7 and V is TRBV20-1; 8 bases align to TRBD2. V trimming: 3 bases; J trimming: 1 base; junction bases outside the gene matches: 5. There are 14 residues in the CDR3. The germline V gene has CDR1 DFQATT and CDR2 SNEGSKA (reference sequence). CDR3 nucleotide sequence: TGCAGTGCTAGTGCGGCGGGGGGATCCTACGAGCAGTACTTC. Encoded protein: CSASAAGGSYEQYF.

This clone has a handful of counts. V and J are TRBV6-2 or TRBV6-3 and TRBJ1-1; no reliable D call. V was clipped by 0 bases and J by 5 bases, with 10 bases between them. CDR3 length equals 14 residues. Germline CDR1 reads MNHEY; CDR2 reads SVGEGT. In DNA, the CDR3 is TGTGCCAGCAGTTACTCGAGGGCTGGGACTGAAGCTTTCTTT. Protein sequence: CASSYSRAGTEAFF.

The chain employs TRBV9 and TRBJ1-5, with 8 bases aligning to TRBD1. V lost 0 bases to trimming and J lost 5 bases; unmatched junction nucleotides: 4. Germline CDR1 reads SGDLS; CDR2 reads YYNGEE. The length of the CDR3 is 15 residues. This chain's CDR3 is CASSVGDRLDQPQHF. The DNA for the CDR3 is TGTGCCAGCAGCGTAGGGGACAGGCTCGATCAGCCCCAGCATTTT.